This note documents a single TCR beta chain sequence. Only in-frame clones appear in the TCRdb table, and some are missing; sequencing was by immunoSEQ multiplex PCR. The sample lists tens of thousands of clones, about 91% occurring once. This sample was taken from a study of blood T cell repertoires in COVID-19. Trimming removed 0 bases from V and 0 bases from J, with 9 bases in between. The CDR3 consists of 16 residues. The V gene's germline CDR1 is SGDLS and CDR2 YYNGEE. The chain links TRBV9 to TRBJ2-2; the D gene is possibly TRBD1 (6 bases). What was sequenced was peripheral blood. The receptor was isolated from a man aged 45-65 years with active COVID-19. The CDR3 coding sequence is TGTGCCAGCAGCGTAGGGGGACACCCGAACACCGGGGAGCTGTTTTTT. This sequence encodes CASSVGGHPNTGELFF.